This is a list of T cell receptor beta chains from one sample in a study of beta chain features in type 1 diabetes. Sequencing was performed with immunoSEQ multiplex PCR; in TCRdb, only in-frame clones are kept and a portion is missing. Of a few hundred thousand clones detected, 9.6% appear once; the ten largest clones hold 0.6%. The sample was central memory CD4+ T cells from blood. The receptors originated from a man aged 25 to 40 with type 1 diabetes. The CDR3 runs from the conserved cysteine through the conserved F or W. Only part of the rows carry a size: once, few, many, or a class if the clone is expanded.

>TRBV4-3|.
CASSKTQGDGGYTF
>TRBV6-1|.
CASSEPHGSSGNTIYF
>TRBV5-1|.
CASSQAAVQGPYEQYF
>TRBV27|.
CASSWDRAGDTQYF
>TRBV5-1|few
CASSESRTGTGSAFF
>TRBV28|many
CASSPSGRYEQYF
>TRBV9|few
CASSVGTTDTQYF
>TRBV6-5|.
CASSEDRVTTEAFF
>TRBV5-1|few
CASSLAAAGNTIYF
>TRBV7-2|many
CASSFSGSNQPQHF